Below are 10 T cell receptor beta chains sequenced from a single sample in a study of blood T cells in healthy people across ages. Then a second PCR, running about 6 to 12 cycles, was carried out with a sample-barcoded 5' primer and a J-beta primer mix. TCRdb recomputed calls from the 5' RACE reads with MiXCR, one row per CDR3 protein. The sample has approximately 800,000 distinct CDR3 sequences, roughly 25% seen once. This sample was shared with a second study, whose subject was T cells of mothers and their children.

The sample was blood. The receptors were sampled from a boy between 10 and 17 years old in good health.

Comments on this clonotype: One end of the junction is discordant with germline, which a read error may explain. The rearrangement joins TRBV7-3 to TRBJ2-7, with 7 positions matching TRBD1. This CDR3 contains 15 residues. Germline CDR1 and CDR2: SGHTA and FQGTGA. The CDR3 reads CASSLSTGWSYEQYF. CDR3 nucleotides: TGCGCCAGCAGCTTATCGACAGGGTGGTCCTACGAGCAGTACTTC.

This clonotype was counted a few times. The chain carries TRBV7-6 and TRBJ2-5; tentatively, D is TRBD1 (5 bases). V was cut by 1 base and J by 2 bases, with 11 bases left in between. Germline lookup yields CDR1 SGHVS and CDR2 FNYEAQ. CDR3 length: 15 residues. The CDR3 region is CASSLGGSKQETQYF. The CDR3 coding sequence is TGTGCCAGCAGCTTAGGGGGCAGCAAACAAGAGACCCAGTACTTC.

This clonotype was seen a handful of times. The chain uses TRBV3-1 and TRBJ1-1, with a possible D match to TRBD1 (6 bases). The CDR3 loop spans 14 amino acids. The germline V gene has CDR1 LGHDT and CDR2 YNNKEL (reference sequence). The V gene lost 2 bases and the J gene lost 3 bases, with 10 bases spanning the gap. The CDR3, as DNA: TGTGCCAGCAGCCAATTTGGGGGCGACACTGAAGCTTTCTTT. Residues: CASSQFGGDTEAFF.

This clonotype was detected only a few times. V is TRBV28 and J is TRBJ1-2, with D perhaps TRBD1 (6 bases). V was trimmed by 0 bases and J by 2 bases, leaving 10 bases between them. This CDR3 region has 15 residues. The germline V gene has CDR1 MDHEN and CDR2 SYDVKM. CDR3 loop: CASSLWRDINYGYTF. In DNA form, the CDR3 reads TGTGCCAGCAGTTTATGGCGGGACATAAACTATGGCTACACCTTC.

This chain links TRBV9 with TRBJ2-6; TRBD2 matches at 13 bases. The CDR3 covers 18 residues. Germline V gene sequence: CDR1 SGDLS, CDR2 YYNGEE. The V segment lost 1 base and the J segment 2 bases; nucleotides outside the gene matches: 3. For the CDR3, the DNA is TGTGCCAGCAGCGTACTCGGACTAGCGGGAGCTGGGGCCAACGTCCTGACTTTC. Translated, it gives CASSVLGLAGAGANVLTF.

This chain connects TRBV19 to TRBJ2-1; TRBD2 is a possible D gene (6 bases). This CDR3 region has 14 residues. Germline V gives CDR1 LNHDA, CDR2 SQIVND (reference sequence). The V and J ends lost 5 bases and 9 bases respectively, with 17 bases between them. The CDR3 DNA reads TGTGCCAGTAGTTGGGAGGCCGCCTGGGGTGAGCAGTTCTTC. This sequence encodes CASSWEAAWGEQFF. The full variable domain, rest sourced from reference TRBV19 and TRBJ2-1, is DGGITQSPKYLFRKEGQNVTLSCEQNLNHDAMYWYRQDPGQGLRLIYYSQIVNDFQKGDIAEGYSVSREKKESFPLTVTSAQKNPTAFYLCASSWEAAWGEQFFGPGTRLTVL.

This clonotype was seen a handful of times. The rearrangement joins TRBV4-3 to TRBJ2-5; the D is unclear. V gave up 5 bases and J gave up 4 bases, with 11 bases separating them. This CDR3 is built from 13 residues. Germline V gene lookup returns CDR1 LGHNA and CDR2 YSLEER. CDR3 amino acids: CASSKWSGETQYF. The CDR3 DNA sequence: TGCGCCAGCAGCAAGTGGTCGGGAGAGACCCAGTACTTC.

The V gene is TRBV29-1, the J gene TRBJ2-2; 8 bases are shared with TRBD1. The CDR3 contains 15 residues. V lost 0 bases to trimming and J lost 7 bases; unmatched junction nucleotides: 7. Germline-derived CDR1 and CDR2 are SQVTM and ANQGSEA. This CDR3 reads CSVEDALQGDGELFF. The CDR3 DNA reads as TGCAGCGTTGAAGATGCTTTACAGGGGGACGGGGAGCTGTTTTTT.

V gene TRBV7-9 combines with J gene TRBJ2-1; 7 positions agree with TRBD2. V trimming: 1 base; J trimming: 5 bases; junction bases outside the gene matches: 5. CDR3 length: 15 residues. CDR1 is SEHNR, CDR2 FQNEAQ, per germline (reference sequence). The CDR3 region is CASSLGSLADNEQFF. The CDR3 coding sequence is TGTGCCAGCAGCTTAGGAAGTCTAGCGGACAATGAGCAGTTCTTC.

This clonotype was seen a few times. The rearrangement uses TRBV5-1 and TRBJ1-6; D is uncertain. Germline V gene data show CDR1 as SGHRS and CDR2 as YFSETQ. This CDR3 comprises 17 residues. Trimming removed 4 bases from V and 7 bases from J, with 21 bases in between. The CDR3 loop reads CASSGSAGSFGNSPLHF. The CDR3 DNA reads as TGCGCCAGCAGCGGGAGCGCCGGATCTTTTGGGAATTCACCCCTCCACTTT.